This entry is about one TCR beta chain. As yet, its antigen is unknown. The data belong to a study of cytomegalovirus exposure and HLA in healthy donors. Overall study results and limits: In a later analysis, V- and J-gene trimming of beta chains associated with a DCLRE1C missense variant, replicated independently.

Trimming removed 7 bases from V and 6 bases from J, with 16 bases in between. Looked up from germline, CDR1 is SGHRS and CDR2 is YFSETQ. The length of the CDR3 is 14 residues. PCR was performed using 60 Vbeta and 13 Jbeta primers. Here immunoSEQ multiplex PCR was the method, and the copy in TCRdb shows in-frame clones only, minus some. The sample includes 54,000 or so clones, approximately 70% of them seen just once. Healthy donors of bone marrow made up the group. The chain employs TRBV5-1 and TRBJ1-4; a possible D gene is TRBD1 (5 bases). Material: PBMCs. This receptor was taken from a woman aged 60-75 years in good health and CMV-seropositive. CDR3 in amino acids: CASREGRVDEKLFF. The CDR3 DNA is TGCGCCAGCCGCGAAGGCAGGGTAGATGAAAAACTGTTTTTT.